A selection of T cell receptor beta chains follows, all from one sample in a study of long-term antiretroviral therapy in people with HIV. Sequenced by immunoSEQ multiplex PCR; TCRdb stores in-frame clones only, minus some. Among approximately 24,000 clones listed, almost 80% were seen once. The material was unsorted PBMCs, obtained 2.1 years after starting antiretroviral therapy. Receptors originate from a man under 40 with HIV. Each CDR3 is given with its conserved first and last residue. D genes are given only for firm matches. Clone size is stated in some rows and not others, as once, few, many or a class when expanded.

CDR3 protein: CAWSPQEGAEAFF; CDR3 DNA: TGTGCCTGGAGTCCTCAGGAGGGGGCTGAAGCTTTCTTT; D gene: .; V gene: TRBV30; clone size: .; CDR3 length: 13; J gene: TRBJ1-1
CDR3 protein: CASSQDPNTGELFF; CDR3 DNA: TGCGCCAGCAGCCAAGACCCGAACACCGGGGAGCTGTTTTTT; D gene: .; V gene: TRBV4-1; clone size: medium-sized; CDR3 length: 14; J gene: TRBJ2-2
CDR3 protein: CASSISPLTGGSHSNQPQHF; CDR3 DNA: TGTGCCAGTAGTATATCCCCCCTGACAGGGGGTAGTCATAGCAATCAGCCCCAGCATTTT; D gene: TRBD1; V gene: TRBV19; clone size: few; CDR3 length: 20; J gene: TRBJ1-5
CDR3 protein: CASSFSRGEKLFF; CDR3 DNA: TGTGCCAGCAGTTTCAGCCGGGGGGAAAAACTGTTTTTT; D gene: .; V gene: TRBV6-5; clone size: .; CDR3 length: 13; J gene: TRBJ1-4
CDR3 protein: CASSPGTGINYGYTF; CDR3 DNA: TGTGCCAGCAGCCCCGGGACAGGGATTAACTATGGCTACACCTTC; D gene: TRBD1; V gene: TRBV7-9; clone size: .; CDR3 length: 15; J gene: TRBJ1-2
CDR3 protein: CASSSRFLYNSPLHF; CDR3 DNA: TGTGCCAGCAGTTCCCGTTTTCTGTATAATTCACCCCTCCACTTT; D gene: .; V gene: TRBV25-1; clone size: .; CDR3 length: 15; J gene: TRBJ1-6
CDR3 protein: CASSLGMGLDGYTF; CDR3 DNA: TGTGCCAGCAGCTTAGGAATGGGGCTCGATGGCTACACCTTC; D gene: .; V gene: TRBV7-9; clone size: few; CDR3 length: 14; J gene: TRBJ1-2
CDR3 protein: CASSLAPRGITDTQYF; CDR3 DNA: TGTGCCAGCAGCTTGGCACCGCGGGGGATCACAGATACGCAGTATTTT; D gene: TRBD2; V gene: TRBV5-4; clone size: .; CDR3 length: 16; J gene: TRBJ2-3
CDR3 protein: CASSYSSLPPEAFF; CDR3 DNA: TGTGCCAGCAGTTACTCGAGCCTCCCCCCTGAAGCTTTCTTT; D gene: .; V gene: TRBV6-5; clone size: .; CDR3 length: 14; J gene: TRBJ1-1
CDR3 protein: CAIGKRGTDTQYF; CDR3 DNA: TGTGCCATCGGAAAGCGGGGCACAGATACGCAGTATTTT; D gene: .; V gene: TRBV19; clone size: once; CDR3 length: 13; J gene: TRBJ2-3
CDR3 protein: CASLGQGPSNYGYTF; CDR3 DNA: TGTGCCAGCCTGGGGCAGGGTCCCTCTAACTATGGCTACACCTTC; D gene: .; V gene: TRBV28; clone size: .; CDR3 length: 15; J gene: TRBJ1-2
CDR3 protein: CASSMGRDNNNEQFF; CDR3 DNA: TGTGCCAGTAGTATGGGTCGGGACAACAACAATGAGCAGTTCTTC; D gene: .; V gene: TRBV19; clone size: .; CDR3 length: 15; J gene: TRBJ2-1
CDR3 protein: CASSLVGVGDGYTF; CDR3 DNA: TGTGCCAGCAGCTTAGTAGGCGTTGGGGATGGCTACACCTTC; D gene: .; V gene: TRBV7-9; clone size: .; CDR3 length: 14; J gene: TRBJ1-2